These 13 T cell receptor beta chains share one sample of origin, sequenced in a study of OX40 agonist ivuxolimab in advanced cancers. TCRdb's copy holds only in-frame clones and misses some; the assay was immunoSEQ multiplex PCR. Among 20,000 to 30,000 clones, 60% to 80% were seen once, and the ten largest hold around 13%. This specimen consisted of CD4+ or CD8+ T cells sorted from blood, obtained in a trial of the OX40 agonist ivuxolimab. Receptors originate from an adult with an advanced solid tumor such as melanoma, head and neck, liver or kidney cancer.

The count of this clone is one. V gene TRBV6-5 combines with J gene TRBJ2-1, with 7 positions matching TRBD2. The CDR3 consists of 15 residues. The ends lost 4 bases at V and 5 bases at J; junction bases unmatched: 8. Germline V gene sequence: CDR1 MNHEY, CDR2 SVGAGI. The CDR3, as DNA: TGTGCCAGCAGTTTAGGGAGGGGCGGCCACAATGAGCAGTTCTTC. It translates to CASSLGRGGHNEQFF.

The chain links TRBV11-3 to TRBJ1-1, with D unresolved. V was cut by 2 bases and J by 0 bases, with 7 bases left in between. CDR3 size: 14 residues. Germline loops: CDR1 SGHNT, CDR2 YENEEA. CDR3: CASSLNGLNTEAFF. CDR3 bases: TGTGCCAGCAGCTTAAACGGATTGAACACTGAAGCTTTCTTT.

The genes are TRBV7-2 and TRBJ2-3, with D perhaps given as TRBD1 or TRBD2 (8 bases each). V lost 6 bases and J lost 1, with 17 bases in between. From germline, CDR1 is SGHTA and CDR2 FQGNSA. The CDR3 spans 16 residues. CDR3 region: CASRSRGRGGTDTQYF. The CDR3 nucleotides are TGTGCCAGCAGATCCAGGGGGCGGGGGGGCACAGATACGCAGTATTTT.

The chain has TRBV4-1 and TRBJ1-5; D remains unclear. Germline V lookup: CDR1 MGHRA, CDR2 YSYEKL. This CDR3 is 15 amino acids long. V dropped 3 bases and J dropped 3 bases, with 12 bases sitting between them. CDR3 sequence reads: CASSQVDGPNQPQHF. CDR3 DNA sequence: TGCGCCAGCAGCCAGGTGGACGGCCCCAATCAGCCCCAGCATTTT.

The CDR3: CASSVLVGVQPQHF. The CDR3 DNA follows: TGTGCCAGCAGTGTTTTGGTAGGGGTCCAGCCCCAGCATTTT. The chain has TRBV28 and TRBJ1-5, with D maybe TRBD1 (5 bases). The germline V gene has CDR1 MDHEN and CDR2 SYDVKM. Trimming took off 5 bases at V and 7 bases at J, with 15 bases between the two ends. The CDR3 is made up of 14 amino acids.

This clone showed up just once. The chain links TRBV2 to TRBJ1-2, with D hard to call. CDR1 and CDR2 (germline): SNHLY, FYNNEI. This CDR3 spans 14 amino acids. Trimming took 2 bases from V and 8 from J, leaving 15 bases between them. CDR3 sequence (DNA): TGTGCCAGCAGTGAAAAGATGGTGGGATGGGGCTACACCTTC. This codes for CASSEKMVGWGYTF.

The J gene is TRBJ2-7, the V gene TRBV6-1, with no clear D. From germline, CDR1 is MNHNS and CDR2 SASEGT. The CDR3 totals 13 residues. Trimming cost V 4 bases and J 3 bases, with 10 bases left between them. CDR3 bases: TGTGCCAGCAGTGTAGAAAAACTCTACGAGCAGTACTTC. It yields the protein CASSVEKLYEQYF.

This clone was counted once. This rearrangement joins TRBV13 to TRBJ1-1; D gene ambiguous. The ends were cut back, 4 bases at V and 3 bases at J, with 9 bases in the middle. Germline V CDR1 and CDR2: PRHDT, FYEKMQ (reference sequence). The CDR3 covers 13 residues. The CDR3 sequence: CASSSTHHTEAFF. The CDR3 DNA is TGTGCCAGCAGCTCCACCCATCACACTGAAGCTTTCTTT.

The chain joins TRBV5-1 to TRBJ2-3, with D hard to call. The CDR3 sequence is 15 residues long. CDR1 and CDR2 from the germline V gene are SGHRS and YFSETQ. V was shortened by 1 base and J by 3 bases, with 12 bases between the two germline ends. The CDR3 sequence is CASSLPGGKTDTQYF. The CDR3 bases are TGCGCCAGCAGCTTGCCCGGCGGCAAAACAGATACGCAGTATTTT.

The chain recombines TRBV7-6 with TRBJ1-6, with TRBD1 identical over 11 bases. Germline V gene data show CDR1 as SGHVS and CDR2 as FNYEAQ. The V segment lost 4 bases and the J segment 7 bases; nucleotides outside the gene matches: 6. The CDR3 is 16 residues long. As DNA, the CDR3 is TGTGCCAGCAGCTATGGACAGGGGGCGGAGAATTCACCCCTCCACTTT. Encoded protein: CASSYGQGAENSPLHF.

The chain combines TRBV15 with TRBJ1-5, with D hard to call. The V end was cut by 0 bases, the J end by 4 bases, with 7 bases between. This CDR3 is 14 amino acids long. The germline V gene encodes CDR1 LNHNV and CDR2 YYDKDF (reference sequence). The CDR3 loop is CATSRDGPNQPQHF. As DNA, the CDR3 is TGTGCCACCAGCAGAGATGGCCCTAATCAGCCCCAGCATTTT.

The CDR3 region has the DNA TGTGCCAGCAGCTTGGAGGGGGGACAGTTCTACGAGCAGTACTTC. This gives the protein CASSLEGGQFYEQYF. This chain connects TRBV7-8 to TRBJ2-7, with a weak D call TRBD1 (7 bases). With 3 bases removed from V and 3 bases from J, the gap between germline ends came to 15 bases. The CDR3 consists of 15 residues. The V gene's germline CDR1 is SGHVS and CDR2 FQNEAQ.

The chain links TRBV19 to TRBJ1-3, with no clear D. CDR1 is LNHDA, CDR2 SQIVND, per germline (reference sequence). This CDR3 is 14 amino acids long. V gave up 4 bases and J gave up 0 bases, with 7 bases separating them. The CDR3 reads CASSTASSGNTIYF. CDR3 nucleotide sequence: TGTGCCAGTAGTACAGCGAGCTCTGGAAACACCATATATTTT.